This T cell receptor (beta chain) was obtained from a study of shared clonotypes between healthy human individuals. Study findings and constraints: Generally, estimated richness proved larger in naive subsets than it did in memory subsets.

Germline CDR1 SGHAT, CDR2 FQNNGV. CDR3 length: 15 amino acids. V was pared by 4 bases and J by 3 bases, with 6 bases of the junction left unmatched. TCRdb's copy holds only in-frame clones and misses some; the assay was immunoSEQ multiplex PCR. The table has roughly 700,000 clones, about 92% seen once. This clone was detected once. Its matching antigen is unknown. CD8 memory merged CD45RO+ with CCR7-negative CD45RA+ TemRA cells. Sequencing was performed on memory CD8+ T cells from PBMCs. Described subset: CD45RO+ cells pooled with CCR7-negative TemRA cells. The rearrangement links TRBV11-2 to TRBJ2-3, with 8 bases identical to TRBD1. The source is a man between 18 and 35 years old in good health. Some clones in this sample may be carry-over from other donors' samples. CDR3 in DNA: TGTGCCAGCAGCTCCCGGACAGGGATGACAGATACGCAGTATTTT. It codes for CASSSRTGMTDTQYF. The whole variable domain, remainder taken from reference TRBV11-2 and TRBJ2-3, is EAGVAQSPRYKIIEKRQSVAFWCNPISGHATLYWYQQILGQGPKLLIQFQNNGVVDDSQLPKDRFSAERLKGVDSTLKIQPAKLEDSAVYLCASSSRTGMTDTQYFGPGTRLTVL.